The 24 T cell receptor beta chains in this list originate from one sample, sequenced in a study of blood T cell repertoires in COVID-19 (dated by TCRdb to the early 2020s). Library preparation employed the immunoSEQ multiplex PCR assay. TCRdb retrieved this table from immuneACCESS and kept in-frame rearrangements only. Not all clones are present; in checked studies, unresolved V genes account for under half, and no reason is known for the remainder. The sample contains fewer than 450,000 clones, 88% of them found a single time. In total, the top ten clones hold 1.2% of the sample. The specimen sequenced was PBMCs or T cells enriched from blood (not recorded which). These receptors came from a woman younger than 35 who had recovered from COVID-19.

The gene calls are TRBV30 and TRBJ1-5; D unresolved. This CDR3 comprises 14 residues. Per the germline V gene, CDR1 is GTSNPN and CDR2 is SVGIG (reference sequence). V was trimmed by 3 bases and J by 6 bases, leaving 15 bases between them. The CDR3 DNA sequence: TGTGCCTGGAGCCCCGGTGACGACTCTCAGCCCCAGCATTTT. Translating gives CAWSPGDDSQPQHF.

This chain links TRBV3-1 (or the pseudogene TRBV3-2) with TRBJ1-5, with D tentatively TRBD1 (6 bases). The CDR3 has 14 residues. The V and J ends lost 6 bases and 3 bases respectively, with 12 bases between them. Germline loops: CDR1 LGHDT, CDR2 YNNKEL (reference sequence). The CDR3 region is CASSPGHNNQPQHF. CDR3 sequence (DNA): TGTGCCAGCAGTCCGGGACATAACAATCAGCCCCAGCATTTT.

V is TRBV19 and J is TRBJ2-3, with 8 bases that match TRBD2. This CDR3 has 16 amino acids. Germline V gene sequence: CDR1 LNHDA, CDR2 SQIVND (reference sequence). J was trimmed by 4 bases and V by 6 bases; bases with no gene match: 12. CDR3 in amino acids: CASSSLASGRADTQYF. In DNA, the CDR3 is TGTGCCAGTAGCTCCCTGGCTAGCGGGCGCGCAGATACGCAGTATTTT.

This clone was seen once. The V gene is TRBV7-9, the J gene TRBJ2-3; a possible D gene is TRBD1 (7 bases). Germline values: CDR1 SEHNR, CDR2 FQNEAQ (reference sequence). With 5 bases removed from V and 3 bases from J, the gap between germline ends came to 18 bases. This CDR3 comprises 16 residues. The CDR3 DNA reads TGTGCCAGCAGCGCCCGCCAGGGGGGTACTACAGATACGCAGTATTTT. The encoded protein is CASSARQGGTTDTQYF.

This chain joins TRBV3-1 (or the pseudogene TRBV3-2) and TRBJ1-2; D not resolved. CDR3 length equals 15 residues. Trimming left V 1 base short and J 5 bases short, with 14 bases between. CDR1 is LGHDT, CDR2 YNNKEL, per germline (reference sequence). DNA of the CDR3: TGTGCCAGCAGCCAAGTTCCGCTCAGAGGGTATGGCTACACCTTC. As protein: CASSQVPLRGYGYTF.

The chain uses TRBV19 and TRBJ1-5, with D hard to call. This CDR3 has 14 amino acids. V was pared by 6 bases and J by 0 bases, with 9 bases between. Germline assignment: CDR1 LNHDA and CDR2 SQIVND (reference sequence). CDR3 loop: CASRKTLSNQPQHF. DNA of the CDR3: TGTGCCAGTAGGAAGACACTTAGCAATCAGCCCCAGCATTTT.

The chain employs TRBV5-1 and TRBJ2-1, with 11 bases lining up with TRBD2. The germline gives CDR1 SGHRS, CDR2 YFSETQ. The CDR3 extends over 15 amino acids. After removal of 2 bases from V and 5 bases from J, the junction contained 3 bases not matched to a gene. Here the CDR3 DNA reads TGCGCCAGCAGCTTTCTAGCGGGGGGTAACAATGAGCAGTTCTTC. It translates to CASSFLAGGNNEQFF.

The CDR3 reads CASRVGTSVNEQFF. CDR3 DNA: TGTGCCAGCAGGGTGGGGACTAGCGTCAATGAGCAGTTCTTC. The chain recombines TRBV25-1 with TRBJ2-1; 10 bases match TRBD2. Per germline, CDR1 MGHDK and CDR2 SYGVNS. The V segment lost 6 bases and the J segment 6 bases; nucleotides outside the gene matches: 5. This CDR3 spans 14 amino acids.

The gene calls are TRBV5-1 and TRBJ2-7; 7 bases are shared with TRBD2. CDR3 length equals 13 residues. V lost 6 bases and J lost 3; bases outside the gene matches: 6. Germline V gives CDR1 SGHRS, CDR2 YFSETQ. This CDR3 reads CASNGGGFYEQYF. DNA for the CDR3: TGCGCCAGCAATGGCGGGGGTTTCTACGAGCAGTACTTC.

CDR3: CASRSDRGLRQPQHF. The DNA of the CDR3 is TGTGCCAGCAGGTCAGACAGGGGCCTACGGCAGCCCCAGCATTTT. The chain uses TRBV28 and TRBJ1-5, with 8 bases aligning to TRBD1. This CDR3 has 15 residues. In germline, CDR1 is MDHEN, CDR2 SYDVKM. The V segment lost 6 bases and the J segment 7 bases; nucleotides outside the gene matches: 11.

This rearrangement joins TRBV9 to TRBJ2-1; D is possibly TRBD2 (6 bases). The CDR3 is 19 residues long. The germline CDR1 and CDR2 sequences are SGDLS and YYNGEE. Trimming shortened V by 4 bases and J by 4 bases, and 27 bases separated the two germline ends. CDR3 loop: CASSPQGGAAHRTYNEQFF. The DNA for the CDR3 is TGTGCCAGCAGCCCGCAGGGCGGGGCAGCGCACCGAACGTACAATGAGCAGTTCTTC.

This clone was found a few times. At one end, the junction sequence differs from germline, possibly due to a read error. The J gene is TRBJ1-3, the V gene TRBV5-6, with 8 nucleotides matching TRBD1. The CDR3 length is 13 residues. Germline CDR1 SGHDT, CDR2 YYEEEE. The CDR3: CASSLRTGRMDHF. Here the CDR3 DNA reads TGTGCCAGCAGCTTAAGGACAGGGCGGATGGATCATTTT.

The chain is built from TRBV9 and TRBJ1-1; D call uncertain. The CDR3 length is 14 residues. V lost 0 bases and J 9 bases, leaving 15 bases between the germline ends. Germline CDR1 is SGDLS and CDR2 is YYNGEE. This chain's CDR3 is CASSVGTEPYQAFF. In nucleotides, the CDR3 is TGTGCCAGCAGCGTAGGGACTGAACCTTACCAAGCTTTCTTT.

The chain combines TRBV29-1 with TRBJ1-2; D is uncertain. CDR3 length: 10 residues. The germline V and J ends were trimmed by 0 bases and 7 bases, with 3 bases remaining between them. The germline V gene encodes CDR1 SQVTM and CDR2 ANQGSEA. CDR3 sequence: CSVEDLGYTF. In DNA form, the CDR3 reads TGCAGCGTTGAAGATCTTGGCTACACCTTC.

The genes are TRBV6-5 and TRBJ2-7, with TRBD1 matching over 7 bases. The CDR3 runs 15 residues. Germline trimming cut 6 bases from V and 2 bases from J; bases unmatched to any gene: 10. CDR1 MNHEY and CDR2 SVGAGI come from the germline V gene. CDR3 amino acids: CASSPGQMEPYEQYF. The DNA of the CDR3 is TGTGCCAGCAGCCCGGGACAGATGGAACCCTACGAGCAGTACTTC.

J is TRBJ2-4 and V is TRBV6-5, with TRBD2 as a possible D gene (6 bases). This CDR3 contains 15 residues. Germline V gives CDR1 MNHEY, CDR2 SVGAGI. V dropped 6 bases and J dropped 8 bases, with 20 bases sitting between them. The CDR3 loop is CASSVWFGGTDIQYF. The CDR3 region has the DNA TGTGCCAGCAGCGTATGGTTCGGGGGTACGGACATTCAGTACTTC.

This chain connects TRBV5-4 to TRBJ2-7; 9 nucleotides align to TRBD1. CDR1 and CDR2 from the germline V gene are SGHNT and YYREEE (reference sequence). J lost 4 bases, V lost 0 bases, and 11 bases had no gene match. CDR3 length: 17 amino acids. The CDR3: CASSLALGTGSGYEQYF. The CDR3 DNA follows: TGTGCCAGCAGCTTGGCCTTGGGGACAGGGTCGGGATACGAGCAGTACTTC.

The genes are TRBV7-3 and TRBJ2-7, with 8 bases aligning to TRBD2. In germline, CDR1 is SGHTA, CDR2 FQGTGA. The V segment lost 5 bases and the J segment 2 bases; nucleotides outside the gene matches: 17. The CDR3 is 18 residues long. DNA of the CDR3: TGTGCCAGCAGCCTCCTAGGGGGAGCGGTAGCGGGGACCTACGAGCAGTACTTC. It encodes CASSLLGGAVAGTYEQYF. Filled out from reference TRBV7-3 and TRBJ2-7, the complete variable domain reads GAGVSQTPSNKVTEKGKYVELRCDPISGHTALYWYRQSLGQGPEFLIYFQGTGAADDSGLPNDRFFAVRPEGSVSTLKIQRTERGDSAVYLCASSLLGGAVAGTYEQYFGPGTRLTVT.

The chain employs TRBV6-5 and TRBJ2-5, with D possibly matching TRBD1 (6 bases). This CDR3 is built from 12 residues. Germline-derived CDR1 and CDR2 are MNHEY and SVGAGI. The V end was cut by 6 bases, the J end by 7 bases, with 12 bases between. DNA for the CDR3: TGTGCCAGCAGGGGGGACAAGGGGACCCAGTACTTC. It encodes CASRGDKGTQYF.

The chain joins TRBV28 to TRBJ2-3, with 7 bases lining up with TRBD1. Germline trimming cut 6 bases from V and 4 bases from J; bases unmatched to any gene: 10. Germline CDR1 is MDHEN and CDR2 is SYDVKM. The CDR3 contains 15 residues. DNA of the CDR3: TGTGCCAGCAGCCCACCCGACAGGGTGCCAGATACGCAGTATTTT. This codes for CASSPPDRVPDTQYF.

The chain couples TRBV5-1 to TRBJ2-2, with 7 bases identical to TRBD1. J was trimmed by 7 bases and V by 4 bases; bases with no gene match: 16. Germline loops: CDR1 SGHRS, CDR2 YFSETQ. This CDR3 has 17 residues. CDR3 coding DNA: TGCGCCAGCAGCCCCAGGGTTAGGGACAGATCTGTCGGGGAGCTGTTTTTT. The encoded protein is CASSPRVRDRSVGELFF.

The gene calls are TRBV27 and TRBJ1-2; 7 nucleotides align to TRBD1. With 5 bases clipped from V and 5 bases from J, the junction kept 5 bases outside the gene matches. The CDR3 loop spans 13 amino acids. Germline-derived CDR1 and CDR2 are MNHEY and SMNVEV (reference sequence). In nucleotides, the CDR3 is TGTGCCAGCAGTGCCCACAGGGGATATGGCTACACCTTC. This translates into CASSAHRGYGYTF.

The chain employs TRBV12-5 and TRBJ2-7, with 8 bases lining up with TRBD1. This CDR3 spans 18 amino acids. The V gene end was trimmed by 6 bases and the J gene end by 2 bases; junction bases not matched to a gene: 18. From germline, CDR1 is LGHNT and CDR2 FRNRAP. The CDR3 reads CASGLAYHHRDRPYEQYF. The CDR3 DNA reads as TGTGCTAGTGGCCTGGCATATCATCACCGGGACAGGCCCTACGAGCAGTACTTC.

This sequence joins TRBV18 and TRBJ2-7, with 8 bases that match TRBD1. The CDR3 runs 16 residues. CDR1 and CDR2 from the germline V gene are KGHSH and LQKENI. V lost 0 bases and J lost 7; bases outside the gene matches: 11. Here the CDR3 reads CASSPPTMTGVREQYF. For the CDR3, the DNA is TGTGCCAGCTCACCACCGACGATGACAGGGGTGAGGGAGCAGTACTTC.